The 18 T cell receptor beta chains reported below all come from one sample, sequenced in a study of vaccination and CD4 T cells after COVID-19. Sequencing of cultured CD4+ T cell DNA used the Oncomine TCR Beta short-read assay. TCRdb passed the PCR reads through MiXCR, listing each CDR3 protein once. The table lists approximately 14,000 distinct CDR3 sequences, about half of them singletons. The treatment is: approximately nine-day PBMC culture with coronavirus spike peptide pools or control peptides (ViraFEST assay). What these receptors recognize is not known. Sequenced material: CD4+ T cells from blood, cultured in vitro. These receptors came from a human donor who had recovered from COVID-19.

This clonotype is medium-sized by share. The genes are TRBV15 and TRBJ2-1; TRBD2 matches 8 bases. Germline V gives CDR1 LNHNV, CDR2 YYDKDF (reference sequence). V was pared by 5 bases and J by 6 bases, with 6 bases of the junction left unmatched. The CDR3 has 14 residues. CDR3 protein: CATSSGTSANEQFF. For the CDR3, the DNA is TGTGCCACCAGCTCCGGGACTAGTGCCAATGAGCAGTTCTTC.

The chain couples TRBV27 to TRBJ2-7, with 8 bases aligning to TRBD2. The CDR3 covers 16 residues. Germline CDR1 reads MNHEY; CDR2 reads SMNVEV (reference sequence). With V trimmed by 1 base and J by 3 bases, 8 bases remained unmatched. CDR3 sequence reads: CASSLFASGSFYEQYF. The CDR3 region has the DNA TGTGCCAGCAGTTTATTCGCGAGCGGGAGTTTCTACGAGCAGTACTTC.

This clonotype was counted once. J is TRBJ1-4 and V is TRBV24-1, with 7 bases lining up with TRBD1. Germline V gives CDR1 KGHDR, CDR2 SFDVKD. V lost 4 bases and J lost 5; bases outside the gene matches: 6. The CDR3 length is 15 residues. The CDR3 region has the DNA TGTGCCACCAGTGACCCGGGACAGCAAAATGAAAAACTGTTTTTT. Encoded protein: CATSDPGQQNEKLFF.

V gene TRBV7-2 combines with J gene TRBJ1-6; a weak D match, TRBD1 (5 bases). This CDR3 has 16 amino acids. Germline V CDR1 and CDR2: SGHTA, FQGNSA. Trimming stripped 5 bases from V and 9 bases from J, with 20 bases between. The CDR3 DNA reads as TGTGCCAGCAGCCTCCTCCCACAGGATTCAGGTTCACCCCTCCACTTT. Protein sequence: CASSLLPQDSGSPLHF. The variable domain in full, with the rest retrieved from reference TRBV7-2 and TRBJ1-6, is GAGVSQSPSNKVTEKGKDVELRCDPISGHTALYWYRQSLGQGLEFLIYFQGNSAPDKSGLPSDRFSAERTGGSVSTLTIQRTQQEDSAVYLCASSLLPQDSGSPLHFGNGTRLTVT.

The chain uses TRBV4-3 and TRBJ2-7; 7 bases align to TRBD1. The CDR3 contains 15 residues. Germline assignment: CDR1 LGHNA and CDR2 YSLEER. Trimming at V came to 0 bases and at J to 3 bases, leaving 5 bases not matched to a gene. CDR3 nucleotide sequence: TGCGCCAGCAGCCAAGAAGAACAGGGGCTCTACGAGCAGTACTTC. This sequence encodes CASSQEEQGLYEQYF.

The gene calls are TRBV7-9 and TRBJ2-3; TRBD2 is a possible D gene (6 bases). CDR1 and CDR2 (germline): SEHNR, FQNEAQ (reference sequence). Trimming cost V 6 bases and J 6 bases, with 19 bases left between them. The CDR3 consists of 15 residues. CDR3 protein: CASRPWTPGEDTQYF. The CDR3 DNA follows: TGTGCCAGCAGACCCTGGACGCCGGGAGAGGATACGCAGTATTTT.

The chain couples TRBV19 to TRBJ1-5; TRBD1 might be the D (5 bases). The CDR3 totals 17 residues. Germline values: CDR1 LNHDA, CDR2 SQIVND (reference sequence). V shed 1 base and J shed 1 base, with 14 bases lying between them. The CDR3 here is CASSIALRGGSNQPQHF. CDR3 nucleotide sequence: TGTGCCAGTAGTATAGCTTTGAGGGGCGGAAGCAATCAGCCCCAGCATTTT. The complete variable domain, with remaining parts taken from reference TRBV19 and TRBJ1-5, reads DGGITQSPKYLFRKEGQNVTLSCEQNLNHDAMYWYRQDPGQGLRLIYYSQIVNDFQKGDIAEGYSVSREKKESFPLTVTSAQKNPTAFYLCASSIALRGGSNQPQHFGDGTRLSIL.

The rearrangement links TRBV20-1 to TRBJ1-4; D might be TRBD1 (6 bases). V was clipped by 5 bases and J by 8 bases, with 21 bases between them. CDR1 is DFQATT, CDR2 SNEGSKA, per germline (reference sequence). This CDR3 comprises 15 residues. The CDR3 DNA follows: TGCAGTGCTCCAATGGGTCGGGGGCTGGGGGAAAAACTGTTTTTT. This translates into CSAPMGRGLGEKLFF.

The CDR3 is CSATTGQLAKNIQYF. DNA of the CDR3: TGCAGTGCCACGACAGGGCAGCTAGCCAAAAACATTCAGTACTTC. The chain carries TRBV20-1 and TRBJ2-4, with 7 nucleotides matching TRBD1. This CDR3 region has 15 residues. V shed 6 bases, J shed 0 bases, and the junction held 8 bases outside the gene matches. The germline V gene encodes CDR1 DFQATT and CDR2 SNEGSKA (reference sequence).

This chain connects TRBV5-6 to TRBJ2-5; weak D call: TRBD2 (6 bases). Deletions cut 4 bases from V and 5 bases from J, with 15 bases between. The CDR3 has 14 amino acids. Germline values: CDR1 SGHDT, CDR2 YYEEEE. The CDR3 bases are TGTGCCAGCAGCCGCGGGACTCTGGGGGAGACCCAGTACTTC. Translated: CASSRGTLGETQYF.

V usage is TRBV20-1 and J usage is TRBJ1-1, with no clear D. Trimming pared 5 bases from V and 5 bases from J, leaving 6 bases between. The CDR3 has 10 amino acids. CDR1 and CDR2 from the germline V gene are DFQATT and SNEGSKA (reference sequence). The CDR3 spells CSALITEAFF. The CDR3 coding sequence is TGCAGTGCTTTGATAACTGAAGCTTTCTTT.

The chain combines TRBV5-1 with TRBJ2-5, with TRBD2 identical over 8 bases. This CDR3 has 13 amino acids. Germline assignment: CDR1 SGHRS and CDR2 YFSETQ. Trimming removed 4 bases from V and 7 bases from J; junction bases left unmatched: 6. The DNA for the CDR3 is TGCGCCAGCAGCGCGGGGGGCGGTGGGACCCAGTACTTC. It yields the protein CASSAGGGGTQYF.

The chain employs TRBV20-1 and TRBJ2-7; D not resolved. Germline assignment: CDR1 DFQATT and CDR2 SNEGSKA (reference sequence). V was clipped by 0 bases and J by 5 bases, with 5 bases between them. The CDR3 covers 11 residues. CDR3 sequence (DNA): TGCAGTGCTAGAGACTATAACGAGCAGTACTTC. It encodes CSARDYNEQYF.

In this sample, this clonotype turned up a few times. The chain has TRBV27 and TRBJ1-6, with D tentatively TRBD1 (6 bases). Germline V gene sequence: CDR1 MNHEY, CDR2 SMNVEV (reference sequence). The CDR3 has 15 amino acids. V was cut by 7 bases and J by 5 bases, with 15 bases left in between. CDR3 protein: CASTLRRQDNSPLHF. In DNA form, the CDR3 reads TGTGCCAGCACCCTTAGGCGACAGGATAATTCACCCCTCCACTTT.

V is TRBV5-1 and J is TRBJ2-1; D is perhaps TRBD1 (6 bases). The CDR3 contains 14 residues. V lost 0 bases to trimming and J lost 7 bases, with 11 bases between them. Germline V gene data show CDR1 as SGHRS and CDR2 as YFSETQ. The CDR3 region has the DNA TGCGCCAGCAGCTTGGCGCTGGGGGCAAATGAGCAGTTCTTC. Amino acids: CASSLALGANEQFF.

This clonotype has more than one count but fewer than ten. This chain uses TRBV7-9 with TRBJ2-3, with 8 bases fitting TRBD2. The germline gives CDR1 SEHNR, CDR2 FQNEAQ (reference sequence). V dropped 4 bases and J dropped 1; count of bases not matched to a gene: 7. This CDR3 is built from 16 residues. In nucleotides, the CDR3 is TGTGCCAGCAGCTACCCCTCGGGGGGGGGCACAGATACGCAGTATTTT. It codes for CASSYPSGGGTDTQYF. Based on the CDR3 plus reference TRBV7-9 and TRBJ2-3, the full variable domain is DTGVSQNPRHKITKRGQNVTFRCDPISEHNRLYWYRQTLGQGPEFLTYFQNEAQLEKSRLLSDRFSAERPKGSFSTLEIQRTEQGDSAMYLCASSYPSGGGTDTQYFGPGTRLTVL.

The chain combines TRBV15 with TRBJ1-1, with no clear D. The CDR3 sequence is 14 residues long. Between the trimmed V and J ends, which lost 1 base and 1 base, there was a span of 7 bases. CDR1 is LNHNV, CDR2 YYDKDF, per germline (reference sequence). The CDR3 coding sequence is TGTGCCACCAGCAGAGGCGGTGGGAACACTGAAGCTTTCTTT. It yields the protein CATSRGGGNTEAFF.

This CDR3 is CASSLGARQGNYGYTF. CDR3 nucleotides: TGTGCCAGCAGCTTAGGGGCCCGACAGGGAAACTATGGCTACACCTTC. This chain joins TRBV7-2 and TRBJ1-2; 7 bases align to TRBD1. In germline, CDR1 is SGHTA, CDR2 FQGNSA. V lost 1 base and J lost 2; bases outside the gene matches: 7. This CDR3 is 16 amino acids long.